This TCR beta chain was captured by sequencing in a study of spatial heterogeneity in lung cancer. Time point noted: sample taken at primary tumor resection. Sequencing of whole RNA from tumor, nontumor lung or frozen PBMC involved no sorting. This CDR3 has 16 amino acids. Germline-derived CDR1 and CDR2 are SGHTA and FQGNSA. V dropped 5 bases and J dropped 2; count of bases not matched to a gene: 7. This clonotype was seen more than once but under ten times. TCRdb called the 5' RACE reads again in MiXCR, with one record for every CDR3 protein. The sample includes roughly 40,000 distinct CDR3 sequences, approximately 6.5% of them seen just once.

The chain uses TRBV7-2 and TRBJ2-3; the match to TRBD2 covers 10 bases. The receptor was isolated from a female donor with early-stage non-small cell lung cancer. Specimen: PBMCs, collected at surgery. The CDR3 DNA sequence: TGTGCCAGCAGCCTCTCTAGCGGGGGTCACACAGATACGCAGTATTTT. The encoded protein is CASSLSSGGHTDTQYF. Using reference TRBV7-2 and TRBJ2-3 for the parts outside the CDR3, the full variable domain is GAGVSQSPSNKVTEKGKDVELRCDPISGHTALYWYRQSLGQGLEFLIYFQGNSAPDKSGLPSDRFSAERTGGSVSTLTIQRTQQEDSAVYLCASSLSSGGHTDTQYFGPGTRLTVL.